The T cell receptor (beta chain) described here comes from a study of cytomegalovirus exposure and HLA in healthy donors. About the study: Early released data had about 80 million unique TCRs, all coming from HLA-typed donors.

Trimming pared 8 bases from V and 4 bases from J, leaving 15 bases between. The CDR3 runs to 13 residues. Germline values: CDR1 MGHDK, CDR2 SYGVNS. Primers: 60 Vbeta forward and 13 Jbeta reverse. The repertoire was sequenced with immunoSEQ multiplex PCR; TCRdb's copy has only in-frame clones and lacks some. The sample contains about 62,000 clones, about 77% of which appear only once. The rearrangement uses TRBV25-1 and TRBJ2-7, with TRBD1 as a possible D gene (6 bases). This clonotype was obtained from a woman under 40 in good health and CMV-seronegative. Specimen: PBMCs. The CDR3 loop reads CASGIPGVYEQYF. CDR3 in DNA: TGTGCCAGCGGGATTCCAGGGGTTTACGAGCAGTACTTC.